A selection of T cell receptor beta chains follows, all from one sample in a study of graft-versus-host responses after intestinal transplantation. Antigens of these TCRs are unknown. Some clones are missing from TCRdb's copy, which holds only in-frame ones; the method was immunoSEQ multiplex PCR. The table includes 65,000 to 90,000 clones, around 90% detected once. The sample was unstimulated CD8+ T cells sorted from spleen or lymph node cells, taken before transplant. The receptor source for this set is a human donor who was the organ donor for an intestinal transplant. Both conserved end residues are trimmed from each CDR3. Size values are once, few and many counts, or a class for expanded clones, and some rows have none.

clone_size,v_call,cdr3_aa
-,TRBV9,ASSVAEELNNEQF
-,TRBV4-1,ASSQEGFGVAGQYEQY
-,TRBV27,ASSFGAPEGPQH
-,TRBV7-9,ASSLGDQPQH
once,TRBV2,ASSVGTSNYNEQF
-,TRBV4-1,ASSPTGAVNTGELF
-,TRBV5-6,ASSYRGSSYEQY
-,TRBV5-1,ASSLTGINFYEQY
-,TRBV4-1,ASSQLQGENTEAF
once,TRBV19,ASTPRLAGSSYNEQF
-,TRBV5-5,ASSPIDRGNIDGYT
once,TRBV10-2,ASSREGRETQY
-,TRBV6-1,ASSENPGQGAETDTQY
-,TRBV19,ASSNAGQHYNYGYT
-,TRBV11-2,ASSSGTAGANVLT
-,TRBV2,ASSVSSGGVDTQY
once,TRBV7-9,ASSPIERGEQY
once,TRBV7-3,ASSKDSPSTDTQY
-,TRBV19,ASSIGRYTGGNNQPQH
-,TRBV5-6,ASSLLLAGSYNEQF
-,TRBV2,ASSEGLAGPKDTQY
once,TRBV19,ASLGDTEAF
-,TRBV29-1,SAYVNTEAF
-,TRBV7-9,ASSFGSGVYNEQF
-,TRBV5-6,ASSQGGDTEAF
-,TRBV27,ASSPLGQGDQPQH
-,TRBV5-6,ASSFLAMGGELGTQY
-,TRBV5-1,ASSLVGEQPQH
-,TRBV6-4,ASSDGQGYYEQY
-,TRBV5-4,ASSSPGRGLDEQY
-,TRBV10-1,ASSLGTGELF
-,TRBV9,ASTFKDTGEAGNTIY
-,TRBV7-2,ASSWLTVSTDTQY
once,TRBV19,ASSILGGNTGELF
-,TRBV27,ASSLAAGSLFEQY
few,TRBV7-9,ASSAGTYNEQF
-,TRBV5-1,ASSLGDTQY
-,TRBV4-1,ASSQDRMADTQY
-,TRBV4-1,ASSQDPARMNSPLH
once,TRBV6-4,ASSERPGQGEETQY
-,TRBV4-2,ASSQDLRLAGGEQF
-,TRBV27,ASSPRAPYGYT
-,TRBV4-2,ASSLTSTGELF
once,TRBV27,ASSPAGPNYGYT
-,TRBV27,ASSPDRGDIQY
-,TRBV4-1,ASSLRQGGLDTQY
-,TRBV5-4,ASSFSSDEQF
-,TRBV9,ASSVGPRGGYT
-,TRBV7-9,ASSLLGQMNTEAF
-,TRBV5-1,ASSLDPYTYEQY
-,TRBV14,ASSWGQGALEQETQY
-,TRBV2,ASSPSSLGARHPRDEQY
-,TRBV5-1,ASSPGLAGLSYEQY
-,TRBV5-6,ASERGVSYEQY
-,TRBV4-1,ASSQGTSGDYEQY
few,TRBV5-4,ASSGDGEKLF
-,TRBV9,ASSPWEGLSGTGELF
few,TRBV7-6,ASSHRGGGAYNEQF
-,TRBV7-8,ASSSRRSPGLAGYEQY